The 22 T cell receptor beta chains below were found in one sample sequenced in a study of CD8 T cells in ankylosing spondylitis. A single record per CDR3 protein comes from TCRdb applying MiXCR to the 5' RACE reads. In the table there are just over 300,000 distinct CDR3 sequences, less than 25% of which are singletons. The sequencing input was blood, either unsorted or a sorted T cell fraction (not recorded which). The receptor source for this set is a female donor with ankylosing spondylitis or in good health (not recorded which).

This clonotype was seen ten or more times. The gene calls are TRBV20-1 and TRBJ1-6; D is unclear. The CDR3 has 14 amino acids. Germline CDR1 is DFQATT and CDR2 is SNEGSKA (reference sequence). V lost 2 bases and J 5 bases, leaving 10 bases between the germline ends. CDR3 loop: CSARQLVDNSPLHF. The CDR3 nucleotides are TGCAGTGCTAGACAGTTGGTTGATAATTCACCCCTCCACTTT.

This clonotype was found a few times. The CDR3 DNA reads as TGTGCCAGCAGAGCCGCGCGGGAGGCCGACAATGAGCAGTTCTTC. It is translated as CASRAAREADNEQFF. The rearrangement links TRBV9 to TRBJ2-1; TRBD2 agrees at 8 bases. Germline CDR1 reads SGDLS; CDR2 reads YYNGEE. V shed 5 bases, J shed 5 bases, and the junction held 9 bases outside the gene matches. The CDR3 loop spans 15 amino acids.

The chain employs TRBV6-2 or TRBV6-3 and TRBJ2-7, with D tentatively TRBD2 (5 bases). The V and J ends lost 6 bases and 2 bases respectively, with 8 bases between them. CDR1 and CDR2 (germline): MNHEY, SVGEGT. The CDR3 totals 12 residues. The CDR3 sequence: CASRGLTYEQYF. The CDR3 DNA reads TGTGCCAGCAGAGGACTTACCTACGAGCAGTACTTC.

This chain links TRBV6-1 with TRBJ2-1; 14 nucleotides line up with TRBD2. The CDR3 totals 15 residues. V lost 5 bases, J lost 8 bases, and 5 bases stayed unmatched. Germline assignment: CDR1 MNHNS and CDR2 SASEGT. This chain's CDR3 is CASSTTSGRVYEQFF. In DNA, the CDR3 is TGTGCCAGCAGTACGACTAGCGGGAGGGTCTATGAGCAGTTCTTC.

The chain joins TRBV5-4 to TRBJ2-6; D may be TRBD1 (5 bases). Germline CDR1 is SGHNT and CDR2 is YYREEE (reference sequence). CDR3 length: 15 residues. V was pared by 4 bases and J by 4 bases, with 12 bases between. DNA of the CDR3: TGTGCCAGCAGCCTCGCAGGGTGGGGGGCCAACGTCCTGACTTTC. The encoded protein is CASSLAGWGANVLTF.

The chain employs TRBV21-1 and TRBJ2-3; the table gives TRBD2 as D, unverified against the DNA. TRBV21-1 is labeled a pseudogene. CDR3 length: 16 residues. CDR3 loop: CASSKGLAGGPDTQYF. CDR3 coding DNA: TGTGCCAGCAGCAAAGGACTAGCGGGAGGGCCAGATACGCAGTATTTT.

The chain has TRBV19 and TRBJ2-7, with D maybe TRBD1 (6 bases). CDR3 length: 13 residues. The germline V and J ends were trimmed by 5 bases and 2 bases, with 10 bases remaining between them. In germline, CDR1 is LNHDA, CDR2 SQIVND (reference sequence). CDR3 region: CASSGYRAYEQYF. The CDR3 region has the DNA TGTGCCAGTAGTGGGTACAGGGCCTACGAGCAGTACTTC.

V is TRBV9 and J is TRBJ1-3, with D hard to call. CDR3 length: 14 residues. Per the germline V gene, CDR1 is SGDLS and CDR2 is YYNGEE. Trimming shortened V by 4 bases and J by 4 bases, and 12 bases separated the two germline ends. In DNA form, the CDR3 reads TGTGCCAGCAGCCCCGAACTCACGGGAAACACCATATATTTT. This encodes CASSPELTGNTIYF.

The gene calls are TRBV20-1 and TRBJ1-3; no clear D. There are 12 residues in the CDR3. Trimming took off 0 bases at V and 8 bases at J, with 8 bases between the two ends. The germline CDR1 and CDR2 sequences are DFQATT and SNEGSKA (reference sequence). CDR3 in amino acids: CSAREAGHTIYF. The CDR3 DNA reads TGCAGTGCTAGAGAGGCTGGCCACACCATATATTTT.

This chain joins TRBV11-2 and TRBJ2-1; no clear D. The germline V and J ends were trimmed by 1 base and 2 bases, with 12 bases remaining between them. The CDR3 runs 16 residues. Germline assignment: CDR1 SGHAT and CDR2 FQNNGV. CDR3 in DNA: TGTGCCAGCAGCTTAGTCCCGTCAGATCCCTACAATGAGCAGTTCTTC. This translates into CASSLVPSDPYNEQFF.

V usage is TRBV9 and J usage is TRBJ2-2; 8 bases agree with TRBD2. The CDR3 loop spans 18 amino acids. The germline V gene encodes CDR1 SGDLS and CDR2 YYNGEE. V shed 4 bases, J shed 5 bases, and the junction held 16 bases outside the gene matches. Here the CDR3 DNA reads TGTGCCAGCAGCCCCTTCTTGGGAGCTAGCGGGCGAACCGGGGAGCTGTTTTTT. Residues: CASSPFLGASGRTGELFF.

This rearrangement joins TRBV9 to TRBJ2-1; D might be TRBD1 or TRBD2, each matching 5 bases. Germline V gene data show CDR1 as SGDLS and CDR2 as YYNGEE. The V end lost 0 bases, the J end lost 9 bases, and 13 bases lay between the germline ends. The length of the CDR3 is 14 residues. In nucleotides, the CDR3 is TGTGCCAGCAGCGTAGATCCAGCTGGGACTGAGCAGTTCTTC. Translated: CASSVDPAGTEQFF.

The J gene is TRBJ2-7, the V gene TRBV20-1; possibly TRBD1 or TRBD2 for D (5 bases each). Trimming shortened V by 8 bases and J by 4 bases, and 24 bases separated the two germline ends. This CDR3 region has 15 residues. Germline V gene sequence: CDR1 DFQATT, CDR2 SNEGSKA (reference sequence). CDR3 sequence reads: CSMEAIVEGRYEQYF. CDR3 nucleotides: TGCAGTATGGAAGCAATTGTCGAGGGACGGTACGAGCAGTACTTC.

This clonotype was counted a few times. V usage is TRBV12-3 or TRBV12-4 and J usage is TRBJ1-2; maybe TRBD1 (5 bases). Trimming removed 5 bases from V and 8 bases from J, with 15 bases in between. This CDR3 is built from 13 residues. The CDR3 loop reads CASSVSDILGYTF. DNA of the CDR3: TGTGCCAGCAGTGTCTCGGACATTCTCGGCTACACCTTC.

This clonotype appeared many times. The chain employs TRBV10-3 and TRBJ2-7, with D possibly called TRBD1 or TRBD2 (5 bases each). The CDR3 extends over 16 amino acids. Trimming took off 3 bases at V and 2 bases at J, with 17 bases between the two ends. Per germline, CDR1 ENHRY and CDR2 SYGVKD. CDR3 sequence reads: CAISDTGTRGAYEQYF. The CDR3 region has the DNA TGTGCCATCAGTGACACCGGGACCCGGGGAGCCTACGAGCAGTACTTC.

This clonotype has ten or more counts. The CDR3 sequence: CAVGKGGLLNTEAFF. The CDR3 nucleotides read TGTGCCGTTGGCAAGGGAGGACTGTTGAACACTGAAGCTTTCTTT. This chain joins TRBV6-2 or TRBV6-3 and TRBJ1-1, with unresolved D. Germline V CDR1 and CDR2: MNHEY, SVGEGT. The CDR3 covers 15 residues. Trimming removed 11 bases from V and 0 bases from J, with 19 bases in between.

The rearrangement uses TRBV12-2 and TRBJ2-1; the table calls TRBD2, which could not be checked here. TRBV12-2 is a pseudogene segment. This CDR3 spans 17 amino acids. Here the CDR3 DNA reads TGTGCAAGTCGCTTAGAACTAGCGGACAGCTCCTACAATGAGCAGTTCTTC. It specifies CASRLELADSSYNEQFF.

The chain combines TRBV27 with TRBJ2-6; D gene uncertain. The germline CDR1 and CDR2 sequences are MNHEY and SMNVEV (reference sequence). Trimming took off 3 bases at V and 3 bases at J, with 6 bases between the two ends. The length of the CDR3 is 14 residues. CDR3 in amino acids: CASSFYGGANVLTF. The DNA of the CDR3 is TGTGCCAGCAGTTTTTATGGTGGGGCCAACGTCCTGACTTTC.

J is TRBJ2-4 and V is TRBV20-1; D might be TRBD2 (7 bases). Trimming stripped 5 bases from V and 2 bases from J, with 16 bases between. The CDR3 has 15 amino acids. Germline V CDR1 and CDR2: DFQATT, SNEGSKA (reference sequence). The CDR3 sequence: CSASKGGIPKNIQYF. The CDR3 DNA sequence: TGCAGTGCTTCGAAGGGGGGGATCCCCAAAAACATTCAGTACTTC.

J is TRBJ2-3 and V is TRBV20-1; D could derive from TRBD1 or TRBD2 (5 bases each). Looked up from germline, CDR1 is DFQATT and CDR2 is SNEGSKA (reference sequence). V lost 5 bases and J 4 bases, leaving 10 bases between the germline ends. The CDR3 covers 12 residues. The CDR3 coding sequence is TGCAGTGCTGGGGACCACTCAGATACGCAGTATTTT. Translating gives CSAGDHSDTQYF.

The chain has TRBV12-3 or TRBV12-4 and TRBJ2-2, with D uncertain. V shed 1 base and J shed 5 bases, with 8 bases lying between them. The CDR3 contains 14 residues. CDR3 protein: CASSLDSLTGELFF. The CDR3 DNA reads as TGTGCCAGCAGTTTAGACTCCTTAACCGGGGAGCTGTTTTTT.

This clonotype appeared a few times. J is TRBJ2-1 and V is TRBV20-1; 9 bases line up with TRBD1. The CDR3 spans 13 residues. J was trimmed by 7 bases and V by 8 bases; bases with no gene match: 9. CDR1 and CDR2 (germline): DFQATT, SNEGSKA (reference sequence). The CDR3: CSSPGTGKNEQFF. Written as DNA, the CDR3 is TGCAGTTCCCCCGGGACAGGGAAAAATGAGCAGTTCTTC.